This T cell receptor (beta chain) was sequenced in a study of a mutant IDH1 vaccine in newly diagnosed glioma. Germline V CDR1 and CDR2: MDHEN, SYDVKM. J gave up 4 bases and V 7 bases, and 10 bases lay outside the gene matches. The CDR3 covers 15 residues. Documented time point: week 23, last vaccination. The vaccine gave 300 ug of a 20-mer mutant IDH1 peptide subcutaneously per dose. Clones were read by immunoSEQ multiplex PCR, and TCRdb kept only the in-frame ones, dropping some. The sample contains around 30,000 clones, more than 70% of which appear only once. Points on this clone: What it binds is unknown.

This clonotype was sampled from a woman aged 18 to 35 with glioma. Here the sequenced sample was PBMCs, taken from a glioma patient whose treatment included an IDH1 peptide vaccine. The genes are TRBV28 and TRBJ2-3; TRBD1 matches 8 bases. The CDR3 sequence is CASTSSDRVADTQYF. CDR3 nucleotide sequence: TGTGCCAGCACCTCGTCGGACAGGGTCGCAGATACGCAGTATTTT.